This TCR beta chain was documented in a study of breast tumors, draining lymph nodes, adjacent tissues (TCRdb year 2016). For the study in its entirety: Breast cancer patients provided tumor, adjacent nontumor tissue and axillary lymph nodes, and the study compared the TCR beta repertoires across these three sources. The study was designed to assess the relationships and possible T-cell exchange between tumor, surrounding tissue and draining lymph node repertoires in human breast cancer.

This clonotype has ten or more counts. Which antigen it targets is not known. Base qualities are not at hand, and no much larger clone is one base apart. General study outcomes and caveats: Tumor T-cell repertoires showed less diversity than lymph node repertoires and more diversity than nontumor tissue repertoires, and tumor T-cell repertoires showed preferential V and J gene usage. The conclusion that tumor T cells originate in lymph nodes was framed as consistent with a hypothesis rather than directly demonstrated. A scenario in which most tumor T cells derive from the lymph node and then expand within tumor tissue was judged to be consistent with the data. Tumor and nontumor tissue repertoires were found to be significantly more similar in luminal-like than in basal-like breast cancer.

The sample was run on an Illumina HiSeq 2000. TCR beta chain libraries were generated through multiplex PCR amplification. High-throughput sequencing was used to analyze the amplified TCR beta chain products. TCRdb ran its own pipeline on the public reads, namely fastp trimming at Q25 and MiXCR clone calling, and kept in-frame beta chains. Rows are combined by CDR3 protein, so each entry shows the most common genes and DNA. The sample table holds 70,000 or so distinct CDR3 sequences, of which roughly two fifths were seen once. The ten largest clones represent over 7.5% of the sample. The germline V gene (reference sequence) yields MNHNY for CDR1 and SVGAGI for CDR2. At the junction V is shortened by 0 bases and J by 0 bases; bases outside the gene matches: 10. CDR3 length: 18 amino acids, cysteine to phenylalanine. Only the CDR3 portion is preserved as DNA: 54 bases, with reading frame beginning at the first base.

The receptor was derived from a female donor with breast cancer. Some clones in this sample may be carry-over from other donors' samples. This chain joins TRBV6-6 to TRBJ2-7, with 8 bases aligning to TRBD2. Specimen: breast tumor tissue. Read as DNA, the sequence is TGTGCCAGCAGTTACTCGAAGTCGGCGGGAGGCAACTCCTACGAGCAGTACTTC. This sequence encodes CASSYSKSAGGNSYEQYF.